This T cell receptor beta chain was found in a study of blood T cell repertoires in COVID-19. Study information: The United States, Italy and Spain were the sources of the acute and convalescent COVID-19 samples.

This CDR3 has 18 residues. Looked up from germline, CDR1 is SGHAT and CDR2 is FQNNGV. After removal of 4 bases from V and 5 bases from J, the junction contained 15 bases not matched to a gene. The assay was immunoSEQ multiplex PCR, and TCRdb's table has in-frame clones only and misses some. The repertoire holds roughly 250,000 clones, approximately 91% seen once, with 1.2% in the top ten. Sequencing was carried out using PBMCs or T cells enriched from blood (not recorded which). The chain joins TRBV11-2 to TRBJ2-2; 8 nucleotides match TRBD1. The receptor's source is a human donor in a cohort exposed to, infected with or recovered from COVID-19 (not recorded which). The donor label of this sample is uncertain. In DNA, the CDR3 is TGTGCCAGCAGCTACCCCTTTCCGAGACAGGGGAAGACCGGGGAGCTGTTTTTT. This gives the protein CASSYPFPRQGKTGELFF.